Following are 17 T cell receptor beta chains from one sample sequenced in a study of identifying expanded T cells in peripheral blood. Assay used: immunoSEQ multiplex PCR; TCRdb lists only in-frame clones, some missing. The repertoire holds around 75,000 clones, with 85% to 90% as singletons. Sequenced material: blood. Every receptor here comes from a person between 18 and 69 years old in good health.

The V gene is TRBV18, the J gene TRBJ2-1, with 8 bases fitting TRBD2. In germline, CDR1 is KGHSH, CDR2 LQKENI. This CDR3 has 14 amino acids. Trimming cost V 0 bases and J 6 bases; bases outside gene matches: 1. The chain's CDR3 is CASSPPSGTNEQFF. In nucleotides, the CDR3 is TGTGCCAGCTCACCACCTAGCGGGACCAATGAGCAGTTCTTC. Full variable domain (missing parts from reference TRBV18 and TRBJ2-1): NAGVMQNPRHLVRRRGQEARLRCSPMKGHSHVYWYRQLPEEGLKFMVYLQKENIIDESGMPKERFSAEFPKEGPSILRIQQVVRGDSAAYFCASSPPSGTNEQFFGPGTRLTVL.

The chain uses TRBV11-3 and TRBJ2-1, with 8 bases that match TRBD2. The CDR3 contains 15 residues. J gave up 9 bases and V 6 bases, and 13 bases lay outside the gene matches. The germline V gene has CDR1 SGHNT and CDR2 YENEEA. Here the CDR3 reads CASSQGTGTRIEQFF. The CDR3 DNA sequence: TGTGCCAGCAGTCAAGGGACCGGGACTAGAATTGAGCAGTTCTTC.

This clone showed up just once. The chain combines TRBV20-1 with TRBJ1-1; D not certain. This CDR3 is built from 11 residues. Per the germline V gene, CDR1 is DFQATT and CDR2 is SNEGSKA (reference sequence). Deletions cut 0 bases from V and 11 bases from J, with 10 bases between. CDR3 DNA sequence: TGCAGTGCTAGAGAGGGGATAGCGGCTTTCTTT. The encoded protein is CSAREGIAAFF.

The J gene is TRBJ1-5, the V gene TRBV9, with a tentative D call TRBD1 (6 bases). Trimming left V 3 bases short and J 1 base short, with 11 bases between. From germline, CDR1 is SGDLS and CDR2 YYNGEE. CDR3 size: 15 residues. CDR3 sequence reads: CASSEGGISNQPQHF. CDR3 bases: TGTGCCAGCAGCGAGGGGGGGATCAGCAATCAGCCCCAGCATTTT.

The chain recombines TRBV9 with TRBJ2-3; TRBD2 matches at 9 bases. Germline lookup yields CDR1 SGDLS and CDR2 YYNGEE. The V gene end was trimmed by 0 bases and the J gene end by 1 base; junction bases not matched to a gene: 15. This CDR3 is built from 20 residues. In DNA, the CDR3 is TGTGCCAGCAGCGTAGCAGGCCAGTCTAGCGGGGCTAAAGGCACAGATACGCAGTATTTT. Protein product: CASSVAGQSSGAKGTDTQYF.

The chain is built from TRBV4-1 and TRBJ1-2; 8 positions agree with TRBD1. The CDR3 consists of 20 residues. Per the germline V gene, CDR1 is MGHRA and CDR2 is YSYEKL. The V gene end was trimmed by 0 bases and the J gene end by 0 bases; junction bases not matched to a gene: 15. The chain's CDR3 is CASSQDWRQGTPIANYGYTF. CDR3 nucleotide sequence: TGCGCCAGCAGCCAAGATTGGAGACAGGGGACACCAATAGCTAACTATGGCTACACCTTC.

The chain employs TRBV5-4 and TRBJ2-2; 7 bases map to TRBD1. The germline CDR1 and CDR2 sequences are SGHNT and YYREEE (reference sequence). CDR3 length equals 16 residues. The ends lost 3 bases at V and 3 bases at J; junction bases unmatched: 8. The CDR3 spells CASSSYRGADTGELFF. The CDR3 DNA sequence: TGTGCCAGCAGCTCGTACAGGGGCGCGGACACCGGGGAGCTGTTTTTT.

This clone is a singleton in its sample. This chain's CDR3 is CASSTRGAELFF. DNA for the CDR3: TGTGCCAGTTCGACCAGGGGAGCGGAGCTGTTTTTT. This chain connects TRBV19 to TRBJ2-2; TRBD1 is a possible D gene (6 bases). This CDR3 comprises 12 residues. Trimming removed 8 bases from V and 10 bases from J, with 14 bases in between. CDR1 and CDR2 (germline): LNHDA, SQIVND (reference sequence). The full variable domain, completed using reference TRBV19 and TRBJ2-2, is DGGITQSPKYLFRKEGQNVTLSCEQNLNHDAMYWYRQDPGQGLRLIYYSQIVNDFQKGDIAEGYSVSREKKESFPLTVTSAQKNPTAFYLCASSTRGAELFFGEGSRLTVL.

V and J are TRBV2 and TRBJ1-6; 7 nucleotides match TRBD1. Germline V gene data show CDR1 as SNHLY and CDR2 as FYNNEI. The CDR3 spans 16 residues. J gave up 0 bases and V 5 bases, and 4 bases lay outside the gene matches. CDR3 coding DNA: TGTGCCAGCAGTCCGACAGGGAGCTCCTATAATTCACCCCTCCACTTT. It is translated as CASSPTGSSYNSPLHF. Based on the CDR3 plus reference TRBV2 and TRBJ1-6, the full variable domain is EPEVTQTPSHQVTQMGQEVILRCVPISNHLYFYWYRQILGQKVEFLVSFYNNEISEKSEIFDDQFSVERPDGSNFTLKIRSTKLEDSAMYFCASSPTGSSYNSPLHFGNGTRLTVT.

A single count supports this clone. The J gene is TRBJ2-5, the V gene TRBV5-4; the match to TRBD1 covers 7 bases. The CDR3 totals 14 residues. V lost 1 base, J lost 5 bases, and 5 bases stayed unmatched. Germline CDR1 SGHNT, CDR2 YYREEE (reference sequence). CDR3 protein: CASSLRGRGETQYF. For the CDR3, the DNA is TGTGCCAGCAGCTTGCGAGGCAGGGGGGAGACCCAGTACTTC. Supplemented by reference TRBV5-4 and TRBJ2-5, the full variable domain reads ETGVTQSPTHLIKTRGQQVTLRCSSQSGHNTVSWYQQALGQGPQFIFQYYREEENGRGNFPPRFSGLQFPNYSSELNVNALELDDSALYLCASSLRGRGETQYFGPGTRLLVL.

The chain recombines TRBV29-1 with TRBJ2-5; TRBD2 aligns across 8 bases. The CDR3 is made up of 11 amino acids. Germline-derived CDR1 and CDR2 are SQVTM and ANQGSEA. The junction had 0 bases not matched to a gene; V was cut back by 5 bases and J by 4 bases. Here the CDR3 reads CSVSGRETQYF. The DNA for the CDR3 is TGCAGCGTTAGCGGGAGAGAGACCCAGTACTTC.

DNA for the CDR3: TGTGCCAGCAGTTTCCTAACTAGCGGGAGTAAGGGAGATACGCAGTATTTT. This encodes CASSFLTSGSKGDTQYF. This chain links TRBV27 with TRBJ2-3; 11 positions agree with TRBD2. This CDR3 comprises 17 residues. CDR1 is MNHEY, CDR2 SMNVEV, per germline (reference sequence). Germline trimming cut 3 bases from V and 5 bases from J; bases unmatched to any gene: 10.

The V call is TRBV7-8, the J call TRBJ1-3, with a possible D match to TRBD1 (5 bases). The CDR3 has 12 residues. The germline V gene encodes CDR1 SGHVS and CDR2 FQNEAQ. V shed 1 base and J shed 9 bases, with 7 bases lying between them. For the CDR3, the DNA is TGTGCCAGCAGCTTAGGGGGGGGCACCATATATTTT. Translated: CASSLGGGTIYF.

The chain has TRBV13 and TRBJ2-5; 7 nucleotides line up with TRBD1. V lost 5 bases to trimming and J lost 5 bases; unmatched junction nucleotides: 17. Germline assignment: CDR1 PRHDT and CDR2 FYEKMQ (reference sequence). This CDR3 contains 17 residues. The CDR3 loop reads CASSRPRQGLLEETQYF. In nucleotides, the CDR3 is TGTGCCAGCAGCCGACCCCGACAGGGCCTCCTGGAGGAGACCCAGTACTTC.

The J gene is TRBJ2-1, the V gene TRBV9, with 12 nucleotides matching TRBD2. From germline, CDR1 is SGDLS and CDR2 YYNGEE. Trimming cost V 4 bases and J 2 bases; bases outside gene matches: 10. This CDR3 has 18 amino acids. In DNA form, the CDR3 reads TGTGCCAGCAGCTCCAGACTAGCGGGGGACCCACCCTACAATGAGCAGTTCTTC. This translates into CASSSRLAGDPPYNEQFF.

In its sample, this clone was seen once. The chain uses TRBV12-5 and TRBJ1-1, with 8 bases identical to TRBD1. Germline V gives CDR1 LGHNT, CDR2 FRNRAP. V lost 6 bases, J lost 4 bases, and 10 bases stayed unmatched. The CDR3 has 15 residues. The CDR3 region has the DNA TGTGCTAGTGGCCCCCCCGGACAGGGTACCACTGAAGCTTTCTTT. Its protein is CASGPPGQGTTEAFF.

This chain joins TRBV10-2 and TRBJ2-5; 9 bases align to TRBD2. CDR1 WSHSY and CDR2 SAAADI come from the germline V gene. V was clipped by 7 bases and J by 4 bases; unmatched bases: 13. The CDR3 is made up of 16 amino acids. DNA of the CDR3: TGCGCCAGCAAAGGGCGAGCGGGGGGCCTCGGAGAGACCCAGTACTTC. This translates into CASKGRAGGLGETQYF.